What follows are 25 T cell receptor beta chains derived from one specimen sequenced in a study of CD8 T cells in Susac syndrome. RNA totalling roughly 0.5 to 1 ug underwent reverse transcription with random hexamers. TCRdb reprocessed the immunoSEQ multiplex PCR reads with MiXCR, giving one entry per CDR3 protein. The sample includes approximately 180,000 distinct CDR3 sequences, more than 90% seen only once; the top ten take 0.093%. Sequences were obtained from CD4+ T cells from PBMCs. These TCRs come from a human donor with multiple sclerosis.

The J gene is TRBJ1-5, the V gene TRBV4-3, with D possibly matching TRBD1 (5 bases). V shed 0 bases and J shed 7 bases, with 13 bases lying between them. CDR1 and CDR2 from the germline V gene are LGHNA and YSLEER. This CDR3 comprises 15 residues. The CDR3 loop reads CASSQDLAGTQPQHF. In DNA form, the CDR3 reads TGCGCCAGCAGCCAAGATCTCGCGGGGACCCAGCCCCAGCATTTT.

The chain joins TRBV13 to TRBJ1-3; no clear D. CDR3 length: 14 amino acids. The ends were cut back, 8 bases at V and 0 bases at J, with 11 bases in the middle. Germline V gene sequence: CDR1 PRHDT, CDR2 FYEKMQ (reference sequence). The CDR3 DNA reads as TGTGCCAGCGGTGGGTTCTTCTCTGGAAACACCATATATTTT. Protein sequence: CASGGFFSGNTIYF.

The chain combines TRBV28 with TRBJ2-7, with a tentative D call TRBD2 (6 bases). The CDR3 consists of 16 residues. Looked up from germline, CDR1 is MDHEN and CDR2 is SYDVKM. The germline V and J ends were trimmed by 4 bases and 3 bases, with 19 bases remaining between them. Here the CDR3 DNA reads TGTGCCAGCAGTTCCTTGGGGACGGGGGTATACTACGAGCAGTACTTC. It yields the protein CASSSLGTGVYYEQYF.

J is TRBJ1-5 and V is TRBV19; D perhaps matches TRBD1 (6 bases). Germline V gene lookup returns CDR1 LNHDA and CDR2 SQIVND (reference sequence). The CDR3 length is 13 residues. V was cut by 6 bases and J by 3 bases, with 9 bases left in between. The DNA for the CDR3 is TGTGCCAGTAGCAACAGGGACAATCAGCCCCAGCATTTT. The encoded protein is CASSNRDNQPQHF. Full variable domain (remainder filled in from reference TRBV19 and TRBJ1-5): DGGITQSPKYLFRKEGQNVTLSCEQNLNHDAMYWYRQDPGQGLRLIYYSQIVNDFQKGDIAEGYSVSREKKESFPLTVTSAQKNPTAFYLCASSNRDNQPQHFGDGTRLSIL.

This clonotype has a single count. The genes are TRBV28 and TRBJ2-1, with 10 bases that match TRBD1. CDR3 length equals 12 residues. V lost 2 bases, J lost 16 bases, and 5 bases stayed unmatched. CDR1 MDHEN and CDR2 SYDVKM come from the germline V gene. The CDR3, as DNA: TGTGCCAGCAGTTTACAGGGACAGGGGCCCTTCTTC. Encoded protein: CASSLQGQGPFF.

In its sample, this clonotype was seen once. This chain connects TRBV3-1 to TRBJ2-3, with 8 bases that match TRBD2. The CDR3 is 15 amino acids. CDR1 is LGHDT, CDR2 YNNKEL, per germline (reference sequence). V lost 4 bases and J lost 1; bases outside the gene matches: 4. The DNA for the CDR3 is TGTGCCAGCAGCCCGGGACTAGATGGCACAGATACGCAGTATTTT. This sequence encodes CASSPGLDGTDTQYF.

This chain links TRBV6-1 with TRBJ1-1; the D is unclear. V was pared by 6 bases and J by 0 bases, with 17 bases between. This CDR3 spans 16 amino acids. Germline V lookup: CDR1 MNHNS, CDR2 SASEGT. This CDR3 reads CASRPHPEPMNTEAFF. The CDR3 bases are TGTGCCAGCAGACCTCACCCCGAGCCGATGAACACTGAAGCTTTCTTT.

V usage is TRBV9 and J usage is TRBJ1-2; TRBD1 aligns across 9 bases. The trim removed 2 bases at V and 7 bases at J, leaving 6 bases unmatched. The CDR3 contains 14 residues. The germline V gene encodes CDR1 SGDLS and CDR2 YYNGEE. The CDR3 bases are TGTGCCAGCAGCGTCGGACAGGGGTTTGGTGGCTACACCTTC. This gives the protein CASSVGQGFGGYTF.

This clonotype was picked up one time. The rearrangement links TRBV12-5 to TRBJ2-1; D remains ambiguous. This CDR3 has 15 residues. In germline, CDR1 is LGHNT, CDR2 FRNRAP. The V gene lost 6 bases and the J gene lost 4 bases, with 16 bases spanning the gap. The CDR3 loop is CASGPQKQIYNEQFF. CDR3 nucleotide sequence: TGTGCTAGTGGGCCACAGAAACAGATTTACAATGAGCAGTTCTTC.

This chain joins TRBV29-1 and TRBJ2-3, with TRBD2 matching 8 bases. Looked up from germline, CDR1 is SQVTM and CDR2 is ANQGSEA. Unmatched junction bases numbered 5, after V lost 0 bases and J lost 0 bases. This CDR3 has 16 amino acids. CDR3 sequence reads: CSVEDIQRGSTDTQYF. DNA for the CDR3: TGCAGCGTTGAAGATATCCAGCGGGGGAGCACAGATACGCAGTATTTT.

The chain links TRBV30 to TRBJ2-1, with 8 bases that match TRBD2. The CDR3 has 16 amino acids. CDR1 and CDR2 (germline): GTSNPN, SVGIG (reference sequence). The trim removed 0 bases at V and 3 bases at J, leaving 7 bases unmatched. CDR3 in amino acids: CAWSVRLRGDYNEQFF. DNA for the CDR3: TGTGCCTGGAGTGTACGGTTGCGGGGGGACTACAATGAGCAGTTCTTC.

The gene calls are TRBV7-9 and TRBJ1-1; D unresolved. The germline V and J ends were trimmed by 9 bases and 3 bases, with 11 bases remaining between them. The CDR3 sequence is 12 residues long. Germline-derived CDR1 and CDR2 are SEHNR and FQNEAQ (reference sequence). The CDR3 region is CASRKTDTEAFF. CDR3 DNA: TGTGCCAGTCGTAAGACTGACACTGAAGCTTTCTTT.

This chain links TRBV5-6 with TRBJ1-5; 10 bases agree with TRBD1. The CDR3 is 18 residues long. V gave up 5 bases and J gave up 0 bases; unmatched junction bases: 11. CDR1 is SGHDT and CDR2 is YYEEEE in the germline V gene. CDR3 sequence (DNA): TGTGCCAGCAGGAGACGGGACAGGGGAACTCCTAGCAATCAGCCCCAGCATTTT. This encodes CASRRRDRGTPSNQPQHF.

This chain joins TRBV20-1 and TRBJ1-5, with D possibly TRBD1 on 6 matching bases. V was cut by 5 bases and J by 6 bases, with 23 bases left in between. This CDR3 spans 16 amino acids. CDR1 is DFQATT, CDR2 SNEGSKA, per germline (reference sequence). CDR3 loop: CSAPEVAKGGVQPQHF. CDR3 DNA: TGCAGTGCTCCCGAGGTTGCCAAGGGGGGGGTTCAGCCCCAGCATTTT.

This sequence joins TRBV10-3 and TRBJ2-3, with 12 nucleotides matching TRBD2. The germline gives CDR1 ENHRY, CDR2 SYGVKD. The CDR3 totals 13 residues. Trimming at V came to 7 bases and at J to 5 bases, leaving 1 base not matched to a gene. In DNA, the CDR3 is TGTGCCATCACTAGCGGGGGGGAAGATACGCAGTATTTT. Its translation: CAITSGGEDTQYF.

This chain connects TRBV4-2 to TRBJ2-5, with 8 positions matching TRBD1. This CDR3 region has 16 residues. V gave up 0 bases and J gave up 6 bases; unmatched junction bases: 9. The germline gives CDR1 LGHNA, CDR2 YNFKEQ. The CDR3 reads CASSQDPQGALKTQYF. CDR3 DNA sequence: TGTGCCAGCAGCCAAGATCCCCAGGGGGCATTGAAGACCCAGTACTTC.

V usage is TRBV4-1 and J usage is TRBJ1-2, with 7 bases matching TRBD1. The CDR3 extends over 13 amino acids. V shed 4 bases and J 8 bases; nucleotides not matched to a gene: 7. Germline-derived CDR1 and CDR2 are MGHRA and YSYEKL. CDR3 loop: CASSPGGAEGYTF. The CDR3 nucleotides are TGCGCCAGCAGCCCAGGGGGGGCTGAGGGCTACACCTTC.

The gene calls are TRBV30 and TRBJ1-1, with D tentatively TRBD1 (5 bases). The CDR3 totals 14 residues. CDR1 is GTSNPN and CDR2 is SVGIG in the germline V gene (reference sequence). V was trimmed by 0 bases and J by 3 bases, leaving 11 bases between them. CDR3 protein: CAWSVGGGYTEAFF. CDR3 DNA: TGTGCCTGGAGTGTAGGCGGGGGTTACACTGAAGCTTTCTTT.

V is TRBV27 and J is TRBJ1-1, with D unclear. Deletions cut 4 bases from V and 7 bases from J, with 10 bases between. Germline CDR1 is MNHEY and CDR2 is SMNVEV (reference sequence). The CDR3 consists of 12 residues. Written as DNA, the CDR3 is TGTGCCAGCAGTTCCATCCTCGGTGAAGCTTTCTTT. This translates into CASSSILGEAFF.

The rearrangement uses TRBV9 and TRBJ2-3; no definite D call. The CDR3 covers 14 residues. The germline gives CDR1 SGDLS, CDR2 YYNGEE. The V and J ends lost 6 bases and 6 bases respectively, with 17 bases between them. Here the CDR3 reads CASTANPSLDTQYF. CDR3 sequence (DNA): TGTGCCAGCACGGCTAACCCCAGCTTGGATACGCAGTATTTT.

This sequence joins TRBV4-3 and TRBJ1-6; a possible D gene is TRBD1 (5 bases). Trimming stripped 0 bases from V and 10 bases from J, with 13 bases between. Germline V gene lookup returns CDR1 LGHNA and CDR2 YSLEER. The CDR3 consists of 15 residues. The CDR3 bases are TGCGCCAGCAGCCAAGATTTGGGGGGAGGATCACCCCTCCACTTT. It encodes CASSQDLGGGSPLHF.

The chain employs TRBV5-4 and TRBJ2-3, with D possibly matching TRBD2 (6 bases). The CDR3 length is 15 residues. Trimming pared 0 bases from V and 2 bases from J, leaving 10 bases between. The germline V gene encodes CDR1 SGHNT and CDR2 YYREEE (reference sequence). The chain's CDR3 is CASSLVAAHTDTQYF. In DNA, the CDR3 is TGTGCCAGCAGCTTGGTAGCGGCCCACACAGATACGCAGTATTTT.

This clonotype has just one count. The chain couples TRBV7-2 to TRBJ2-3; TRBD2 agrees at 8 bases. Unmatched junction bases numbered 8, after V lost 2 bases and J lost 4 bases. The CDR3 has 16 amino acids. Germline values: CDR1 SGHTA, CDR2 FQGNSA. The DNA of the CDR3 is TGTGCCAGCAGCTTACGGGCGGGGGGCCGGGCAGATACGCAGTATTTT. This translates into CASSLRAGGRADTQYF.

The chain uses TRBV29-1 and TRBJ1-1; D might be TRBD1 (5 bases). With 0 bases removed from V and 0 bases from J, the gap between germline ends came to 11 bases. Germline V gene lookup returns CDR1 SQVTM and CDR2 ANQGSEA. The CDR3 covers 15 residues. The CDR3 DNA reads TGCAGCGTTGAAGAGGGGCTACTAATGAACACTGAAGCTTTCTTT. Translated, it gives CSVEEGLLMNTEAFF.

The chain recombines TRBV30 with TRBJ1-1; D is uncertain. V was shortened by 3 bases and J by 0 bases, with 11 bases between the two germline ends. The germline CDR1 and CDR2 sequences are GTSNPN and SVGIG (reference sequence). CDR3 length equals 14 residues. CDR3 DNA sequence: TGTGCCTGGAGCCCCGCGGGAATGAACACTGAAGCTTTCTTT. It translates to CAWSPAGMNTEAFF.